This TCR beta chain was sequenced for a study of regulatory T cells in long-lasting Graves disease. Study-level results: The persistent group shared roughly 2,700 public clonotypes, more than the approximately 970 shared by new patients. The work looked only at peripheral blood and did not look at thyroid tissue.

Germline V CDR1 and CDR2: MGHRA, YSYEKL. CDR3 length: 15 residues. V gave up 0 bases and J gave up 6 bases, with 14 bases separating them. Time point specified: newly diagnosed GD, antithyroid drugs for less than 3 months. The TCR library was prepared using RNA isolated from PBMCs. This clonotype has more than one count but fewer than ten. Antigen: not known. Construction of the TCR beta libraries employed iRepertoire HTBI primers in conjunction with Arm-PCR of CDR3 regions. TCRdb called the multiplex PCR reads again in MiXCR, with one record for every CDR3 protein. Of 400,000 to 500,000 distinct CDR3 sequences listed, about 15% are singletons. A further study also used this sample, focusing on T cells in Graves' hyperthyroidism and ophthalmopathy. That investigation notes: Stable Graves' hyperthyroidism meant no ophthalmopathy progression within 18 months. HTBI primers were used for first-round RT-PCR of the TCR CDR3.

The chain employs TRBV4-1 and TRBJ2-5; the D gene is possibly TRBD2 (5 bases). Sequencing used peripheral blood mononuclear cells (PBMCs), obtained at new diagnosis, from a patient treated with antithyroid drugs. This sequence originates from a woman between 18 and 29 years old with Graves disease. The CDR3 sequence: CASSQDSAGAQTQYF. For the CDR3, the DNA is TGCGCCAGCAGCCAAGATAGCGCAGGAGCCCAGACCCAGTACTTC.